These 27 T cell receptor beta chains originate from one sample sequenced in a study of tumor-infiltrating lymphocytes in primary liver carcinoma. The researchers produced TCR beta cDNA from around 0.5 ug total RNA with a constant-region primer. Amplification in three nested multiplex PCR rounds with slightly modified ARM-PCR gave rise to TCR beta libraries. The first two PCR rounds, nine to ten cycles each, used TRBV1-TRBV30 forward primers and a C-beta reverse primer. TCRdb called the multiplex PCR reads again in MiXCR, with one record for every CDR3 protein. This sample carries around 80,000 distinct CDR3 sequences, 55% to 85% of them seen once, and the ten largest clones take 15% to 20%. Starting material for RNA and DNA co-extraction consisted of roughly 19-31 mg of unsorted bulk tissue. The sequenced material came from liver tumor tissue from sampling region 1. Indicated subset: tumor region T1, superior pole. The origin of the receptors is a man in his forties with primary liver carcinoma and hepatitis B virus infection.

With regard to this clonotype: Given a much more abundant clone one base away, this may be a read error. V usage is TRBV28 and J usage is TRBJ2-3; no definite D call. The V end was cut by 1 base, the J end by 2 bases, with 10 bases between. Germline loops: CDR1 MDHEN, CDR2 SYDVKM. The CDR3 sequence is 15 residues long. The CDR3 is CASSLSIDVTDTQYF. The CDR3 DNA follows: TGTGCCAGCAGTTTATCGATAGACGTCACAGATACGCAGTATTTT. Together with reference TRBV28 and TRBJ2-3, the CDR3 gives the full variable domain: DVKVTQSSRYLVKRTGEKVFLECVQDMDHENMFWYRQDPGLGLRLIYFSYDVKMKEKGDIPEGYSVSREKKERFSLILESASTNQTSMYLCASSLSIDVTDTQYFGPGTRLTVL.

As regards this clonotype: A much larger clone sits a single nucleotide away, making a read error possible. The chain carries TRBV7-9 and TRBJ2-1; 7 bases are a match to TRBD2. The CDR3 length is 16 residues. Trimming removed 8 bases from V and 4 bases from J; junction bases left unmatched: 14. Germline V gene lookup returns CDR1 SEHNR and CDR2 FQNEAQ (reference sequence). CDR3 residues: CASGPWGGAGYNEQFF. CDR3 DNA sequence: TGTGCCAGCGGCCCTTGGGGGGGAGCAGGATACAATGAGCAGTTCTTC.

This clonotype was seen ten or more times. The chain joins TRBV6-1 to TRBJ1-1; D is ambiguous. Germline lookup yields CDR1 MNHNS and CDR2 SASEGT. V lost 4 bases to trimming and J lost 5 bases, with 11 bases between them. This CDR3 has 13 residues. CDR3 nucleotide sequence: TGTGCCAGCAGTGTGGTCGGTAGTACTGAAGCTTTCTTT. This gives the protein CASSVVGSTEAFF.

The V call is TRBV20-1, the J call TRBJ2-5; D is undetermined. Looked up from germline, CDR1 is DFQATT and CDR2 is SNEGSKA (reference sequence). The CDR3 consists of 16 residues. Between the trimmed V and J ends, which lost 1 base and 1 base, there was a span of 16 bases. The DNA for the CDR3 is TGCAGTGCTAGAGTAGTGGACGCCTGGGGCCAAGAGACCCAGTACTTC. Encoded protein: CSARVVDAWGQETQYF.

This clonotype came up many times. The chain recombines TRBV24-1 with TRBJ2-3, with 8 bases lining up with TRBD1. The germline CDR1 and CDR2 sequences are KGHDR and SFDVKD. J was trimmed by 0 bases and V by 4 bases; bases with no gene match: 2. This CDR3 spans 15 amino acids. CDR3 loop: CATSETGGSTDTQYF. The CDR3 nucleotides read TGTGCCACCAGTGAAACAGGGGGGAGCACAGATACGCAGTATTTT.

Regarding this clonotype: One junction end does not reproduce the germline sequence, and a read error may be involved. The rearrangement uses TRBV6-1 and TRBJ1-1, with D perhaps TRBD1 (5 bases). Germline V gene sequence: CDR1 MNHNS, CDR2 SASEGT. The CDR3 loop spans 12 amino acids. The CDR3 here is CANSEKQERAFF. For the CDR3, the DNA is TGTGCCAACAGTGAAAAACAGGAACGAGCTTTCTTT.

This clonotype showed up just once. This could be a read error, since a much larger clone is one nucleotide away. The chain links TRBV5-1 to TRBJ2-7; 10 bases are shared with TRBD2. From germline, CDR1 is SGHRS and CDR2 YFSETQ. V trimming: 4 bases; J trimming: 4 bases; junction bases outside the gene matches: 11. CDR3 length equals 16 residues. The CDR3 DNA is TGCGCCAGCAGCCCTAGGACTAGCGGTCAAAGTTACGAGCAGTACTTC. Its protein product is CASSPRTSGQSYEQYF.

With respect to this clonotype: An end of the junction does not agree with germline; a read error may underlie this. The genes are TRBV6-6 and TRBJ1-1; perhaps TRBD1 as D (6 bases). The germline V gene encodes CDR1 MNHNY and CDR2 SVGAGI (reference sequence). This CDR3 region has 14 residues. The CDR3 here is CTSSYPGANTEAFF. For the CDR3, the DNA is TGTACCAGCAGTTACCCGGGGGCGAACACTGAAGCTTTCTTT.

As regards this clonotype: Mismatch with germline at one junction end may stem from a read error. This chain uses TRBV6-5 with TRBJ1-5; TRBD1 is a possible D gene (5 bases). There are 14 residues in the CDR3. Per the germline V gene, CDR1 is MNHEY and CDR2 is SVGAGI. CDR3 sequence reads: CTSNYRSGNQPQHF. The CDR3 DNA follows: TGTACCAGCAATTACAGGTCTGGCAATCAGCCCCAGCATTTT.

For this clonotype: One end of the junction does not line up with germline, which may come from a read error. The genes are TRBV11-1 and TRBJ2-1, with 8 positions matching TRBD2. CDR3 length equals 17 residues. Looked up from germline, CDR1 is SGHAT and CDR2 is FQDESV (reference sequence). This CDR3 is CASNLGPAGDVDNEQFF. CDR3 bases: TGTGCTAGCAACCTGGGACCAGCGGGAGACGTTGACAATGAGCAGTTCTTC. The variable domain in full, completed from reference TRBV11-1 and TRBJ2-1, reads EAEVAQSPRYKITEKSQAVAFWCDPISGHATLYWYRQILGQGPELLVQFQDESVVDDSQLPKDRFSAERLKGVDSTLKIQPAELGDSAMYLCASNLGPAGDVDNEQFFGPGTRLTVL.

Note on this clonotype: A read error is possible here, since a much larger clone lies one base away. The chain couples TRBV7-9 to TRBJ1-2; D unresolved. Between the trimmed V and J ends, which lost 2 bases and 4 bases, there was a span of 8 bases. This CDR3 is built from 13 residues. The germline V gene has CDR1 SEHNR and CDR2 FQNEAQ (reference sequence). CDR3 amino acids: CASSLLSLYGYTF. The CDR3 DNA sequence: TGTGCCAGCAGCTTACTGAGTCTCTATGGCTACACCTTC.

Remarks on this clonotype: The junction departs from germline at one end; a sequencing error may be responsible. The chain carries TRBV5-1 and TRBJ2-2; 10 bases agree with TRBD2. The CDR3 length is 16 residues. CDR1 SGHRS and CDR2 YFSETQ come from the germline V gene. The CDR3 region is CASSSSGSVNTEELFF. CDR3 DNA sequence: TGCGCTAGCAGTTCTAGCGGGAGTGTGAACACCGAGGAGCTGTTTTTT.

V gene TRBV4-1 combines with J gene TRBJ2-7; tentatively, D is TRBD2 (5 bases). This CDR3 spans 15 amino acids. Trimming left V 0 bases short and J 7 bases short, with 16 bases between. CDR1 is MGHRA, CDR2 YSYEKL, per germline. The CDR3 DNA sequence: TGCGCCAGCAGCCAAGATTTCCCTCACTGCGGGGAGCAGTACTTC. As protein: CASSQDFPHCGEQYF.

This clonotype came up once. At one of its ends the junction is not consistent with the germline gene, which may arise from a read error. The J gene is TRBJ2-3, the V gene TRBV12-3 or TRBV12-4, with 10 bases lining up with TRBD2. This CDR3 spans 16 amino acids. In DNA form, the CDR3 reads TGTACCATCAGCCGGGGACTAGCGCGTAGCACAGAGACGCAGTATTTT. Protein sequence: CTISRGLARSTETQYF.

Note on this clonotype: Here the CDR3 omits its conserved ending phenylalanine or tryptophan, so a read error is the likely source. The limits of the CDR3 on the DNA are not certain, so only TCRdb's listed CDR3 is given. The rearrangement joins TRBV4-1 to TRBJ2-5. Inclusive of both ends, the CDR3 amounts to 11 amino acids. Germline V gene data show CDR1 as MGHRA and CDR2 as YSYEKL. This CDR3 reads CASSQEETQCS.

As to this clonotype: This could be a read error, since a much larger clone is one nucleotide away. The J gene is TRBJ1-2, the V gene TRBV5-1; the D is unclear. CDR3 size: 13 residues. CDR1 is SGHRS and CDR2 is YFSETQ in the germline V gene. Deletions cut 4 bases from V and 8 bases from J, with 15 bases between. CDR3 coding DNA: TGCGCCAGCAGCCGAGAGGAGGGTGTAGGCTACACCTTC. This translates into CASSREEGVGYTF.

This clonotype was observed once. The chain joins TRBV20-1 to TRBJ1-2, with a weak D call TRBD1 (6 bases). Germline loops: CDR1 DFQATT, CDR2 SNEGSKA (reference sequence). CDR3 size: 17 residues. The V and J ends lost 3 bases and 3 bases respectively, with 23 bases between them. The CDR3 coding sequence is TGCAGTGCTAGTGGGGAGATACAGGGCACGGCGTACTATGGCTACACCTTC. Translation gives CSASGEIQGTAYYGYTF.

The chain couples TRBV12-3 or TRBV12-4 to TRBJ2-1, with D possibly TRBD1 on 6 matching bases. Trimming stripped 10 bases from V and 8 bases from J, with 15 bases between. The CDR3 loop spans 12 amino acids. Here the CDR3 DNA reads TGTGCCATGAGTTTAAGGGGGTATGAGCAGTTCTTC. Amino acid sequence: CAMSLRGYEQFF.

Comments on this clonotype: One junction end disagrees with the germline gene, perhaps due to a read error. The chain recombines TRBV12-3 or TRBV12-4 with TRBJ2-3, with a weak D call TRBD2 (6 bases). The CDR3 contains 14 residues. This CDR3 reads CARSRGNPWDTQYF. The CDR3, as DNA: TGTGCCCGCAGTCGGGGGAATCCCTGGGATACGCAGTATTTT.

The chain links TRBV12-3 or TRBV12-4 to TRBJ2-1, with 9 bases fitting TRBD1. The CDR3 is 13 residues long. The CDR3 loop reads CASSMDRGNEQFF. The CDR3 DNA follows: TGTGCTAGTAGCATGGACAGGGGTAATGAGCAGTTCTTC.

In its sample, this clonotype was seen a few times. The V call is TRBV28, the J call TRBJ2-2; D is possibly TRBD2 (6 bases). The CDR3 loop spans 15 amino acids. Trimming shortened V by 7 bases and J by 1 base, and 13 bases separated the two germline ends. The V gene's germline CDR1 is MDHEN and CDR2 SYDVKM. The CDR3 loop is CASIISGGNTGELFF. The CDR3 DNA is TGTGCCAGCATAATATCCGGGGGGAACACCGGGGAGCTGTTTTTT.

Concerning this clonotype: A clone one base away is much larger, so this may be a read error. The DNA for the CDR3 is TGTGTCAGCAGCCAAGATGGGGGGGGGCTAGGAAATCAGCCCCAGCATTTT. Translating it yields CVSSQDGGGLGNQPQHF. The genes are TRBV4-2 and TRBJ1-5; a possible D gene is TRBD1 (6 bases). There are 17 residues in the CDR3. CDR1 is LGHNA and CDR2 is YNFKEQ in the germline V gene.

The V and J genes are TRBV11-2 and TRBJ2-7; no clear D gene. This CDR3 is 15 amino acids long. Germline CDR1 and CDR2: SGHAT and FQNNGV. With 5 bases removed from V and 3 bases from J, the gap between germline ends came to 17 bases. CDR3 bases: TGTGCCAGCAGCATGGCATCGGGTCCGGACTACGAGCAGTACTTC. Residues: CASSMASGPDYEQYF.

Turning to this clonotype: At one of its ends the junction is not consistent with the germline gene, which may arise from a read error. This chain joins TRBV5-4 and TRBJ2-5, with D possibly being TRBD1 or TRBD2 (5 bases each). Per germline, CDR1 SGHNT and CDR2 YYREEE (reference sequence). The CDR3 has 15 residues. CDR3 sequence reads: CASSLDVGLGETQYF. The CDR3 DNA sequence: TGTGCCAGCAGCTTGGACGTGGGGCTAGGGGAGACCCAGTATTTC. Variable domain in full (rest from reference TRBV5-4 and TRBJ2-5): ETGVTQSPTHLIKTRGQQVTLRCSSQSGHNTVSWYQQALGQGPQFIFQYYREEENGRGNFPPRFSGLQFPNYSSELNVNALELDDSALYLCASSLDVGLGETQYFGPGTRLLVL.

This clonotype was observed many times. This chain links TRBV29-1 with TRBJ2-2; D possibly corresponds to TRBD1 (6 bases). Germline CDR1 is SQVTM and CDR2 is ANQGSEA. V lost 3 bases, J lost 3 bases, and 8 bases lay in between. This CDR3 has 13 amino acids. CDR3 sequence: CSVDRQDTGELFF. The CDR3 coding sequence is TGCAGCGTTGACCGACAGGACACCGGGGAGCTGTTTTTT.

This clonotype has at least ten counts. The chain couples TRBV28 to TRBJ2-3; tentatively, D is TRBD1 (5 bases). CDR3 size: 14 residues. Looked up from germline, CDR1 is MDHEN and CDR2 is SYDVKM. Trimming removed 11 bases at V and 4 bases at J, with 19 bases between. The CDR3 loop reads CASQIGDLADTQYF. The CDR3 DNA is TGTGCCTCCCAAATAGGGGATTTGGCAGATACGCAGTATTTT.

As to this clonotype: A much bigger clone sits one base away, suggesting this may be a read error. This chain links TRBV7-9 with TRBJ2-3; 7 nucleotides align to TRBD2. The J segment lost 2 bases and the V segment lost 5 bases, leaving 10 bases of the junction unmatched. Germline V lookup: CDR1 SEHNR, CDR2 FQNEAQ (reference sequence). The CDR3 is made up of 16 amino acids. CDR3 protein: CASSGLAEFFTDTQYF. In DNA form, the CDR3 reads TGTGCCAGCAGCGGCCTAGCGGAATTCTTCACAGATACGCAGTATTTT. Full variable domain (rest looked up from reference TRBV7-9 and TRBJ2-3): DTGVSQNPRHKITKRGQNVTFRCDPISEHNRLYWYRQTLGQGPEFLTYFQNEAQLEKSRLLSDRFSAERPKGSFSTLEIQRTEQGDSAMYLCASSGLAEFFTDTQYFGPGTRLTVL.